This T cell receptor beta chain is from a study of blood T cell repertoires in COVID-19. Across the study: Acute-phase and convalescent COVID-19 samples originated in the United States, Italy and Spain. Sources were T cells, B-cell-depleted T cells, or PBMCs; the material itself was cDNA or gDNA.

Germline V gene sequence: CDR1 MNHEY, CDR2 SVGAGI. Trimming took 0 bases from V and 6 from J, leaving 14 bases between them. There are 15 residues in the CDR3. In the original workflow: By means of reference gene primer amplification, nucleated cell counts were estimated. Sequenced by immunoSEQ multiplex PCR; TCRdb stores in-frame clones only, minus some. V and J calls and clone size are given by that table; D and trimming were obtained from the DNA. This sample yields under 150,000 clones, of which approximately 79% are seen a single time; about 2.9% belongs to the top ten. Either two negative PCRs, clearance, or symptom resolution qualified Cohort 3 donors as recovered.

The TCR comes from a woman aged 50 to 60 who had recovered from COVID-19. This chain joins TRBV6-5 and TRBJ1-1, with D perhaps matching TRBD1 (5 bases). Material: PBMCs or T cells enriched from blood (not recorded which). CDR3 nucleotide sequence: TGTGCCAGCAGTTACTCAAATATTGGGGGGTCTGAAGCTTTCTTT. It encodes CASSYSNIGGSEAFF.